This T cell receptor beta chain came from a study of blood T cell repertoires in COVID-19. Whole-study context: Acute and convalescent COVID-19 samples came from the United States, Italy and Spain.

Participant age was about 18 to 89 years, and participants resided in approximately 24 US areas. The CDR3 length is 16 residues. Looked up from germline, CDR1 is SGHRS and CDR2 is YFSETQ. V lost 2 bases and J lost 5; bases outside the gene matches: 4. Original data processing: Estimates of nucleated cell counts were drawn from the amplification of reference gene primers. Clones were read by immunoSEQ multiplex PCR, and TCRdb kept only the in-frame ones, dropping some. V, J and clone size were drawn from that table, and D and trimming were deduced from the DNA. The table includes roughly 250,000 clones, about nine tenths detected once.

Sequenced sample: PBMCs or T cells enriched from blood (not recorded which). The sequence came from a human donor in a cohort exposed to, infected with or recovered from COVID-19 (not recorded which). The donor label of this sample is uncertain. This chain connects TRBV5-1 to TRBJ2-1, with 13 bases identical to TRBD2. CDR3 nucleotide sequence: TGCGCCAGCAGCTTATCACTAGCGGGGGGGCACAATGAGCAGTTCTTC. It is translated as CASSLSLAGGHNEQFF.